This T cell receptor (beta chain) was captured by sequencing in a study of Ad26.COV2.S vaccination and SARS-CoV-2 variants. Study overall: Participants got Ad26.COV2.S intramuscularly, once or twice 56 days apart.

Trimming cost V 6 bases and J 4 bases, with 13 bases left between them. Germline CDR1 reads MNHEY; CDR2 reads SVGAGI. CDR3 size: 14 residues. A remark on this clone: Its antigen is still unknown.

Regarding treatment: 19 received Ad26.COV2.S at low or high dose, single or two shots; 5 received placebo; per-sample allocation not given. The samples date from day 63 after the first vaccine or placebo injection. Recruitment in Boston yielded a donor of adult age, 18-55 years. The administered vaccine (an Ad26 vector) expressed Wuhan-strain SARS-CoV-2 spike. Repertoires were generated with immunoSEQ multiplex PCR, while TCRdb's copy carries only in-frame clones and drops some. This table has some 340,000 clones, 86% appearing once. Study observations and caveats: Breadth of non-spike TCRs did not differ between vaccinees and placebo recipients.

This sequence originates from a person between 18 and 59 years old who received the Ad26.COV2.S COVID-19 vaccine or a placebo. Sequenced here: peripheral blood, sampled in a trial of Ad26.COV2.S vaccine versus placebo. The chain employs TRBV6-5 and TRBJ1-5, with D possibly TRBD1 on 6 matching bases. DNA of the CDR3: TGTGCCAGCAGACACCGGGACATAAATCAGCCCCAGCATTTT. Translated, it gives CASRHRDINQPQHF.